These 9 T cell receptor beta chains originate from one sample sequenced in a study of cytomegalovirus exposure and HLA in healthy donors. Primers included in the PCR were 60 Vbeta and 13 Jbeta primers. Only in-frame clones appear in the TCRdb table, and some are missing; sequencing was by immunoSEQ multiplex PCR. The sample shows some 150,000 clones, around 80% of them seen only once. The sample consisted of PBMCs. These receptors were obtained from a man aged 30 to 39 in good health and CMV-seronegative.

The chain is built from TRBV28 and TRBJ1-1; the D gene is possibly TRBD1 (5 bases). CDR1 and CDR2 from the germline V gene are MDHEN and SYDVKM. V was trimmed by 3 bases and J by 7 bases, leaving 6 bases between them. This CDR3 comprises 11 residues. This chain's CDR3 is CASSLGGEAFF. The CDR3 DNA reads as TGTGCCAGCAGTTTGGGGGGTGAAGCTTTCTTT.

The V gene is TRBV28, the J gene TRBJ1-1; D is possibly TRBD1 (5 bases). The germline V gene encodes CDR1 MDHEN and CDR2 SYDVKM. V was clipped by 6 bases and J by 0 bases, with 11 bases between them. CDR3 length: 14 amino acids. For the CDR3, the DNA is TGTGCCAGCAGCTTGACAGCCGTGAACACTGAAGCTTTCTTT. The encoded protein is CASSLTAVNTEAFF.

The CDR3 sequence: CASSPQRRDRGFGYTF. The DNA for the CDR3 is TGCGCCAGCAGCCCCCAACGCCGGGACAGGGGTTTCGGCTACACCTTC. This chain links TRBV5-1 with TRBJ1-2; 10 bases fit TRBD1. The germline V gene encodes CDR1 SGHRS and CDR2 YFSETQ. The CDR3 is made up of 16 amino acids. V shed 4 bases and J 8 bases; nucleotides not matched to a gene: 14.

The chain recombines TRBV4-1 with TRBJ2-5; no firm D call. Trimming left V 1 base short and J 3 bases short, with 9 bases between. CDR3 length: 14 amino acids. CDR1 and CDR2 (germline): MGHRA, YSYEKL. CDR3 residues: CASSQVFREETQYF. For the CDR3, the DNA is TGCGCCAGCAGCCAAGTTTTCCGGGAAGAGACCCAGTACTTC.

This clone was found a few times. The rearrangement links TRBV30 to TRBJ1-3; a possible D gene is TRBD1 (5 bases). V lost 8 bases to trimming and J lost 4 bases, with 12 bases between them. The CDR3 is 12 residues long. The germline V gene encodes CDR1 GTSNPN and CDR2 SVGIG (reference sequence). The CDR3 region is CAHGGGGNTIYF. CDR3 in DNA: TGTGCCCATGGGGGGGGAGGAAACACCATATATTTT.

This rearrangement joins TRBV28 to TRBJ2-1; 10 nucleotides line up with TRBD1. V dropped 1 base and J dropped 3; count of bases not matched to a gene: 3. CDR3 length: 16 residues. The germline V gene encodes CDR1 MDHEN and CDR2 SYDVKM. CDR3 sequence (DNA): TGTGCCAGCAGTTTATTTGGGGACAGGGGCTACAATGAGCAGTTCTTC. Protein: CASSLFGDRGYNEQFF.

CDR3 sequence reads: CASGTLNQPQHF. The CDR3 nucleotides read TGTGCCAGCGGGACATTGAATCAGCCCCAGCATTTT. This chain links TRBV28 with TRBJ1-5; TRBD1 is a possible D gene (6 bases). This CDR3 spans 12 amino acids. The germline V and J ends were trimmed by 8 bases and 4 bases, with 9 bases remaining between them. The germline V gene has CDR1 MDHEN and CDR2 SYDVKM.

The V and J genes are TRBV14 and TRBJ2-7, with D perhaps matching TRBD1 (7 bases). Germline CDR1 reads SGHDN; CDR2 reads FVKESK. The CDR3 spans 15 residues. Trimming shortened V by 4 bases and J by 6 bases, and 19 bases separated the two germline ends. This CDR3 is CASSRQGLGWLEQYF. The CDR3 nucleotides read TGTGCCAGCAGCCGACAGGGACTCGGGTGGCTCGAGCAGTACTTC.

V usage is TRBV13 and J usage is TRBJ1-4; no definite D call. Trimming cost V 5 bases and J 5 bases, with 12 bases left between them. The CDR3 is made up of 14 amino acids. In germline, CDR1 is PRHDT, CDR2 FYEKMQ (reference sequence). DNA of the CDR3: TGTGCCAGCAGCCCCCGGGGAGCAAATGAAAAACTGTTTTTT. This sequence encodes CASSPRGANEKLFF.